A selection of T cell receptor beta chains follows, all from one sample in a study of T cell changes during pregnancy in multiple sclerosis. Data came from immunoSEQ multiplex PCR; TCRdb stores just in-frame clones and leaves some out. The repertoire holds roughly 18,000 clones, with approximately 85% as singletons. The material was CD8+ T cells from peripheral blood mononuclear cells, obtained in the second trimester of pregnancy. The receptors were gathered from a female donor in good health, enrolled as a control in a pregnancy study. CDR3s include the opening cysteine and the closing phenylalanine or tryptophan. D genes are given only for firm matches. Some rows have no size entry. The others give once, few or many, or a class for an expanded clone.

size,V,J,D,DNA,CDR3
once,TRBV7-2,TRBJ1-2,TRBD1,TGTGCCAGCAGCTTGGGCAGGGGGGAATGGTACACCTTC,CASSLGRGEWYTF
.,TRBV2,TRBJ2-7,.,TGTGCCAGCAGTGGCGGGGAGGCCTACGAGCAGTACTTC,CASSGGEAYEQYF
.,TRBV30,TRBJ2-2,.,TGTGCCTGGAGTGTACGTCTGGACAGTTACACCGGGGAGCTGTTTTTT,CAWSVRLDSYTGELFF
.,TRBV19,TRBJ2-6,TRBD1,TGTGCCAGTAGTCCGCGACAGGGGACCGGGGCCAACGTCCTGACTTTC,CASSPRQGTGANVLTF
.,TRBV7-9,TRBJ1-6,TRBD1,TGTGCCAGCAGAGGGACAGGGAATTCACCCCTCCACTTT,CASRGTGNSPLHF
.,TRBV5-6,TRBJ1-5,TRBD1,TGTGCCAGCTCCTTCAGGGGGACCAATCAGCCCCAGCATTTT,CASSFRGTNQPQHF
medium-sized,TRBV4-3,TRBJ2-5,.,TGCGCCAGCAGCGCCCGCGGGGGCTTACGTGAGACCCAGTACTTC,CASSARGGLRETQYF
medium-sized,TRBV5-1,TRBJ1-1,TRBD1,TGCGCCAGCAGCACCCGGGACAGGGCTTCGGCTTTCTTT,CASSTRDRASAFF
.,TRBV4-2,TRBJ1-2,.,TGTGCCAGCAGCCAAGAGAAGGGGAGGGGTGATGGCTACACCTTC,CASSQEKGRGDGYTF
.,TRBV5-1,TRBJ2-1,.,TGCGCCAGCAGCTTGGCCGAACAGGGAAATGAGCAGTTCTTC,CASSLAEQGNEQFF
once,TRBV19,TRBJ1-1,.,TGTGCCAGTAGTATCGGAGGGAACACTGAAGCTTTCTTT,CASSIGGNTEAFF
.,TRBV5-1,TRBJ1-6,.,TGCGCCAGCAGCTTACACGACGTGGCTCAGGGTTCACCCCTCCACTTT,CASSLHDVAQGSPLHF
.,TRBV25-1,TRBJ1-2,.,TGTGCCAGCAGTGAAAAGTTAGGGGCGCGAGATGGCTACACCTTC,CASSEKLGARDGYTF
.,TRBV9,TRBJ1-1,.,TGTGCCAGCAGCGCCCCAAACCGGGACACTGAAGCTTTCTTT,CASSAPNRDTEAFF
.,TRBV28,TRBJ2-3,.,TGTGCCAGCAGTTCCGCCGGGGGAGTCACAGATACGCAGTATTTT,CASSSAGGVTDTQYF
few,TRBV9,TRBJ1-1,.,TGTGCCAGCAGCGGTAGCCTCAACACTGAAGCTTTCTTT,CASSGSLNTEAFF
once,TRBV4-2,TRBJ2-5,TRBD2,TGTGCCAGCAGCTCCCCCACGACAGGACTAGCGGAAGAGACCCAGTACTTC,CASSSPTTGLAEETQYF
.,TRBV28,TRBJ2-7,.,TGTGCCAGCAGTTTAAGGGGGTCTAACCCCTCCTACGAGCAGTACTTC,CASSLRGSNPSYEQYF
.,TRBV13,TRBJ2-7,.,TGTGCCAGCAGCTTTTCCGGTAACTCCTACGAGCAGTACTTC,CASSFSGNSYEQYF
.,TRBV9,TRBJ1-1,TRBD1,TGTGCCAGCAGCTCACCCGGGACAGCGAACACTGAAGCTTTCTTT,CASSSPGTANTEAFF
.,TRBV7-3,TRBJ2-3,.,TGTCCCTTCCGCCCCCCTAGCGATGAATCAGATACGCAGTATTTT,CPFRPPSDESDTQYF
.,TRBV12-5,TRBJ2-3,.,TGTGCTAGTGGCCTTGGTGGGGACTGGGGTGGTACGCAGTATTTT,CASGLGGDWGGTQYF
.,TRBV4-1,TRBJ1-3,.,TGCGCCAGCAGCTCCCGCCAGTCACGAAACACCATATATTTT,CASSSRQSRNTIYF
once,TRBV4-1,TRBJ1-6,.,TGCGCCAGCAGCCCGGGGGAGGGGGGGGGATCACCCCTCCACTTT,CASSPGEGGGSPLHF
medium-sized,TRBV14,TRBJ2-7,TRBD1,TGTGCCAGCAGCCAATCCCGGGACAGGGTGTCCGAGCAGTACTTC,CASSQSRDRVSEQYF
.,TRBV28,TRBJ1-5,TRBD1,TGTGCCAGCAGAGCACCGACAGGGTTCGGAGTTCCCCAGCATTTT,CASRAPTGFGVPQHF
.,TRBV5-4,TRBJ1-1,.,TGTGCCAGCAGCTTGGATGGGACACGTGCGGTAGAGACTGAAGCTTTCTTT,CASSLDGTRAVETEAFF
.,TRBV5-6,TRBJ1-1,.,TGTGCCAGCAGCTTGGGCACAGAGAGAGCTTTCTTT,CASSLGTERAFF
.,TRBV6-6,TRBJ1-6,.,TGTGCCAGACATGAGAGGAATTCACCCCTCCACTTT,CARHERNSPLHF
.,TRBV18,TRBJ2-3,.,TGTGCCAGCTCATCCATAGTCGGAGATACGCAGTATTTT,CASSSIVGDTQYF
.,TRBV6-1,TRBJ2-3,.,TGTGCCAGCAGTGAAGGGGCACTAGCCACAGATACGCAGTATTTT,CASSEGALATDTQYF
.,TRBV7-9,TRBJ2-5,TRBD2,TGTGCCAGCAGCAGGGAGGGCTTACAAGAGACCCAGTACTTC,CASSREGLQETQYF
.,TRBV27,TRBJ2-1,.,TGTGCCAGCAGTTGGGGGGCCTACAATGAGCAGTTCTTC,CASSWGAYNEQFF
.,TRBV4-3,TRBJ2-1,TRBD2,TGCGCCAGCAGCCAGAGGCGGGGGGTCTACAATGAGCAGTTCTTC,CASSQRRGVYNEQFF
.,TRBV18,TRBJ2-2,TRBD1,TGTGCCAGCTCACCAACGGGACAGGGTGTTACCGGGGAGCTGTTTTTT,CASSPTGQGVTGELFF
once,TRBV6-5,TRBJ1-1,.,TGTGCCAGCAGTTATTCCCGGGGGATGAACACTGAAGCTTTCTTT,CASSYSRGMNTEAFF
.,TRBV7-9,TRBJ1-1,TRBD1,TGTGCCAGCAGCTTCACGACAGGGGGCCTTACTGAAGCTTTCTTT,CASSFTTGGLTEAFF
.,TRBV5-6,TRBJ2-7,.,TGTGCCAGCAGCCTTTACGTGAGCTCCTACGAGCAGTACTTC,CASSLYVSSYEQYF
few,TRBV4-3,TRBJ2-1,TRBD2,TGCGCCAGCAGCCAAGGGGGTAGCGGGGCGTCCTACAATGAGCAGTTCTTC,CASSQGGSGASYNEQFF
.,TRBV4-1,TRBJ1-1,.,TGCGCCAGCAGCCAGGCCCCGGACGGGGGCACTGAAGCTTTCTTT,CASSQAPDGGTEAFF